This TCR beta chain was observed in a study of blood T cells in healthy people across ages. Findings of the study overall: Researchers judged that diversity estimates from one million T cells fell short of true values. Donor CMV status, an unknown factor, possibly confounded changes in expanded clonotypes.

Details on this clonotype: Antigen specificity is unknown.

Then a second PCR, running roughly 7 to 12 cycles, was carried out with a sample-barcoded 5' primer and a J-beta primer mix. TCRdb reanalysed the 5' RACE reads using MiXCR and keeps one entry per CDR3 protein. Of about 970,000 distinct CDR3 sequences listed, roughly 51% are singletons. The germline V and J ends were trimmed by 6 bases and 13 bases, with 16 bases remaining between them. Germline-derived CDR1 and CDR2 are DFQATT and SNEGSKA (reference sequence). CDR3 length: 11 residues. The study isolated at least 7 million PBMCs from each sample. This sequence joins TRBV20-1 and TRBJ2-1, with a tentative D call TRBD2 (5 bases). The sequencing input was blood. The receptor comes from a woman aged 60-75 years in good health. The CDR3 spells CSAALVRSQFF. CDR3 bases: TGCAGTGCCGCACTAGTTCGCTCTCAGTTCTTC.